This entry concerns a single TCR beta chain. What it recognizes is unknown. These data belong to a study of vaccination and CD4 T cells after COVID-19. In the study overall: Every participant had a vaccine, which was either BNT162b2 or mRNA-1273, given in two doses. Overall study results and limits: It was observed that, in convalescent patients, a median around 85% of reactive clones arose only post-vaccination.

Treatment of the sample: roughly ten-day PBMC culture with coronavirus spike peptide pools or control peptides (ViraFEST assay). Sequenced with the Oncomine TCR Beta short-read assay was DNA taken from cultured CD4+ T cells. TCRdb passed the PCR reads through MiXCR, listing each CDR3 protein once. This repertoire shows 5,500 or so distinct CDR3 sequences, 71% found once; its top ten account for approximately 18%. V lost 0 bases and J 6 bases, leaving 15 bases between the germline ends. The CDR3 length is 15 residues. CDR1 SGHDT and CDR2 YYEEEE come from the germline V gene. The specimen sequenced was CD4+ T cells from blood, cultured in vitro. The clonotype originates from a human donor who had recovered from COVID-19. V and J are TRBV5-6 and TRBJ2-5, with a possible D match to TRBD2 (5 bases). CDR3 residues: CASSLAGDGSKTQYF. The DNA for the CDR3 is TGTGCCAGCAGCTTGGCCGGGGATGGGTCGAAGACCCAGTACTTC.